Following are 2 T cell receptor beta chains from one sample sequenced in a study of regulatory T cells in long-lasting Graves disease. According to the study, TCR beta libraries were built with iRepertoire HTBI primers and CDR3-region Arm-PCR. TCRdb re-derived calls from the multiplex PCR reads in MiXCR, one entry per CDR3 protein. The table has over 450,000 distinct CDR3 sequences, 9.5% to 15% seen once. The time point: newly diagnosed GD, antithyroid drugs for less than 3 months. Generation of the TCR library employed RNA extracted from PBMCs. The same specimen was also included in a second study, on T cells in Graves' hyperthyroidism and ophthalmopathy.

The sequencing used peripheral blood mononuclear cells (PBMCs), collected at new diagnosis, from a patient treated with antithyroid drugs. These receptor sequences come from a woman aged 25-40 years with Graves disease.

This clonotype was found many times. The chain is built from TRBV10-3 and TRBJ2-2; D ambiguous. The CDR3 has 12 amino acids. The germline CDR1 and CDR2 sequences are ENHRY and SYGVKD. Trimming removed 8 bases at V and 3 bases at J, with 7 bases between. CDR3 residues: CAIREDTGELFF. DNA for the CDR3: TGTGCCATCCGCGAAGACACCGGGGAGCTGTTTTTT.

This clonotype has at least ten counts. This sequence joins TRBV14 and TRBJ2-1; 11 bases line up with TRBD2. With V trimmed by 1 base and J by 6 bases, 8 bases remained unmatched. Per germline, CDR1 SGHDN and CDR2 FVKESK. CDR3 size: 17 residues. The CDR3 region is CASSQGSRLAGFNEQFF. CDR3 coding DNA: TGTGCCAGCAGCCAAGGGTCGCGACTAGCGGGATTCAATGAGCAGTTCTTC.